This T cell receptor beta chain was sequenced in a study of shared clonotypes between healthy human individuals. Study conclusions and caveats: Incompleteness in sorted-subset sequencing, despite large depth, was shown by rarefaction. Sequencing depth was expected to affect clonotype sharing among donors. Estimated richness values were generally larger in naive subsets than in memory subsets.

The sorted-subset replicate PCRs were given approximately 190 ng DNA, which is tens of thousands of T cell genomes. Sequenced by immunoSEQ multiplex PCR; TCRdb stores in-frame clones only, minus some. The sample consists of over a million clones, 60% to 80% of them appearing once. In germline, CDR1 is SGHVS, CDR2 FNYEAQ. The CDR3 is 13 residues long. Trimming at V came to 5 bases and at J to 8 bases, leaving 7 bases not matched to a gene. About this clone: Antigen: not known. A read error likely explains this, since a far larger clone differs by one base. Other DNA sequences in the sample encode the same CDR3.

The source material was memory CD4+ T cells sorted from blood. The subset here: CD45RA-negative fraction. The V gene is TRBV7-6, the J gene TRBJ2-7, with TRBD1 matching 9 bases. This TCR came from a man between 18 and 29 years old in good health. As DNA, the CDR3 is TGTGCCAGCAGCCCAGGGACAGGGTCTAAGCAGTACTTC. Protein product: CASSPGTGSKQYF.